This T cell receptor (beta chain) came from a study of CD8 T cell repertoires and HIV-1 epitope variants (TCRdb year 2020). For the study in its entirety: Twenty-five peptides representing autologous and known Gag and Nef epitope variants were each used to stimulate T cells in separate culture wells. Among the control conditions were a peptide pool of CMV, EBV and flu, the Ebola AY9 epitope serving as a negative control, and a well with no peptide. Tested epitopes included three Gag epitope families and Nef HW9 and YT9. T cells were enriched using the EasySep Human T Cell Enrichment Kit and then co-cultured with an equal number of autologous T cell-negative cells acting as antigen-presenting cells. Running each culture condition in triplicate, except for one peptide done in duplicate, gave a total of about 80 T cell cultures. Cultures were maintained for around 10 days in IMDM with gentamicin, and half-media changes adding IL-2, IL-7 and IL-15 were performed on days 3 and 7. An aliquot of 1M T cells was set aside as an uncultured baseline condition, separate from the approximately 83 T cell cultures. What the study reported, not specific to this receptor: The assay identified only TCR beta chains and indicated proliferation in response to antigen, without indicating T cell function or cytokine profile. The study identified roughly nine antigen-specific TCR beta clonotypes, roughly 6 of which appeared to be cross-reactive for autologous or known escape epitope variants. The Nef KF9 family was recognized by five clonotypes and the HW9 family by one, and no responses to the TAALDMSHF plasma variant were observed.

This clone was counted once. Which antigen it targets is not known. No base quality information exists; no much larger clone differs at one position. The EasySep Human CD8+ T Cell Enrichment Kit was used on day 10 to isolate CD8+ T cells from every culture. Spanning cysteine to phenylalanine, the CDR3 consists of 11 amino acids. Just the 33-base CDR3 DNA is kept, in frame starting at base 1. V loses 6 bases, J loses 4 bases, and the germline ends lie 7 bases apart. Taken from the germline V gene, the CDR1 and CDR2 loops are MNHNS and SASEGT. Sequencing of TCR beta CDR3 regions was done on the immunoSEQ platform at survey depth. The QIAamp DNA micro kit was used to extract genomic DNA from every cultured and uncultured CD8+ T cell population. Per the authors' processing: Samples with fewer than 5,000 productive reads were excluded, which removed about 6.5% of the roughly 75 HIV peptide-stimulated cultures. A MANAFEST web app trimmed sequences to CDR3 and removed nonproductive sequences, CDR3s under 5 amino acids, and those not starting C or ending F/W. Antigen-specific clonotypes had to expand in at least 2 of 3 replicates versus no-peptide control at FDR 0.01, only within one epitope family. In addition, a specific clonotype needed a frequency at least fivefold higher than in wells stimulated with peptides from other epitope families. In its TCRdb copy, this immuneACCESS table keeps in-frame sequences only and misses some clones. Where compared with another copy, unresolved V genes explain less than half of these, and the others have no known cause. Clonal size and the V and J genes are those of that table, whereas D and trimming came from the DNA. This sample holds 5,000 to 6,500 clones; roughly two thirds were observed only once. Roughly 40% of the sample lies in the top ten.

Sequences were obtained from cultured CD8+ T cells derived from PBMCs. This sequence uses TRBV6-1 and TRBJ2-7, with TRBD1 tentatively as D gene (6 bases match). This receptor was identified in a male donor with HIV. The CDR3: CASRQGYEQYF. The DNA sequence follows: TGTGCCAGCAGACAGGGTTACGAGCAGTACTTC.